This T cell receptor beta chain was identified during a study of a mutant IDH1 vaccine in newly diagnosed glioma. Study as a whole: Vaccination was launched 4-6 weeks after radiotherapy alone, or with temozolomide cycles. Treated patients were approximately 62% male, approximately 38% female, mean age roughly 39 years. Pretreatment consisted of radiotherapy, temozolomide, or both, with most receiving both.

Clones were sequenced by immunoSEQ multiplex PCR, and TCRdb holds only the in-frame ones, with some missing. Of approximately 50,000 clones in the sample, 75% to 90% were seen once. Time point indicated: week 47, end of study. The content of each vaccine dose was 300 ug of mutant IDH1 20-mer peptide, and topical imiquimod accompanied it. This CDR3 is 13 amino acids long. V dropped 2 bases and J dropped 0 bases, with 7 bases sitting between them. Germline CDR1 GTSNPN, CDR2 SVGIG (reference sequence). This clone was detected once. Its antigen is not known. Notes on the study in general: Pseudoprogression appeared unlinked to shifts in leading peripheral T cell clonotypes.

The chain has TRBV30 and TRBJ1-1; D unresolved. This sample comprised PBMCs, obtained from a glioma patient whose treatment included an IDH1 peptide vaccine. The receptor's source is a woman in her fifties or sixties with glioma. This CDR3 is CAWSYSMNTEAFF. CDR3 nucleotides: TGTGCCTGGAGTTACTCCATGAACACTGAAGCTTTCTTT.